The 28 T cell receptor beta chains below all came from one sample that was sequenced in a study of technical replicates of blood from several donors (dated by TCRdb to between 2016 and 2019). Library preparation used the immunoSEQ multiplex PCR assay. In TCRdb, the immuneACCESS table is reduced to in-frame sequences with V and J assigned. These tables do not hold every clone; where another copy was compared, an unresolved V gene accounts for under half, and the others remain unexplained. The sample profile shows fewer than 20,000 clones; 82% of them were found once. Roughly 9.1% of the sample rests with the top ten. The sequenced material came from PBMCs. The receptor source for this set is a human donor in good health. Some clones in this sample may be carry-over from other donors' samples.

This clone has only one observation. The rearrangement joins TRBV28 to TRBJ2-3; 14 nucleotides align to TRBD2. J was trimmed by 7 bases and V by 5 bases; bases with no gene match: 8. CDR1 is MDHEN, CDR2 SYDVKM, per germline. The CDR3 covers 16 residues. The CDR3 reads CASSPLTSGRVNTQYF. The CDR3 DNA follows: TGTGCCAGCAGTCCCCTGACTAGCGGGAGGGTAAATACGCAGTATTTT.

V gene TRBV6-1 combines with J gene TRBJ2-7; 8 bases agree with TRBD2. Germline-derived CDR1 and CDR2 are MNHNS and SASEGT. After removal of 0 bases from V and 2 bases from J, the junction contained 15 bases not matched to a gene. The CDR3 sequence is 19 residues long. This CDR3 is CASSEAPGTETGLAYEQYF. The CDR3 DNA is TGTGCCAGCAGTGAAGCCCCAGGTACCGAAACGGGACTAGCCTACGAGCAGTACTTC.

This chain joins TRBV7-9 and TRBJ2-5, with TRBD2 identical over 11 bases. After removal of 2 bases from V and 7 bases from J, the junction contained 6 bases not matched to a gene. CDR1 is SEHNR and CDR2 is FQNEAQ in the germline V gene (reference sequence). The CDR3 sequence is 15 residues long. CDR3 residues: CASSLTTSGIGTQYF. The CDR3 DNA reads as TGTGCCAGCAGCTTAACGACTAGCGGGATTGGGACCCAGTACTTC.

The chain uses TRBV5-1 and TRBJ2-5; 10 bases are a match to TRBD2. The V gene end was trimmed by 1 base and the J gene end by 4 bases; junction bases not matched to a gene: 7. CDR1 SGHRS and CDR2 YFSETQ come from the germline V gene. This CDR3 spans 16 amino acids. The CDR3 loop is CASSLRASGSLETQYF. As DNA, the CDR3 is TGCGCCAGCAGCTTGAGGGCTAGCGGGAGTTTAGAGACCCAGTACTTC.

The genes are TRBV6-6 and TRBJ1-1, with 9 bases aligning to TRBD1. The CDR3 extends over 13 amino acids. Germline V gene sequence: CDR1 MNHNY, CDR2 SVGAGI (reference sequence). J gave up 8 bases and V 7 bases, and 8 bases lay outside the gene matches. The CDR3 bases are TGTGCCAGCACCGGGACAGGGAGTTCGGAAGCTTTCTTT. Encoded protein: CASTGTGSSEAFF.

This rearrangement joins TRBV4-1 to TRBJ2-7, with TRBD2 identical over 7 bases. The germline CDR1 and CDR2 sequences are MGHRA and YSYEKL. This CDR3 has 16 residues. The trim removed 4 bases at V and 3 bases at J, leaving 12 bases unmatched. The CDR3 nucleotides read TGCGCCAGCAGCCCAGAAGGAGGCGGGAGTAGCTACGAGCAGTACTTC. This translates into CASSPEGGGSSYEQYF.

This clone was detected a few times. J is TRBJ2-1 and V is TRBV10-3; the D gene is possibly TRBD1 (5 bases). The CDR3 runs 14 residues. Trimming left V 11 bases short and J 4 bases short, with 18 bases between. The V gene's germline CDR1 is ENHRY and CDR2 SYGVKD. The CDR3 DNA reads as TGTGCCGCGCGCCGGACACTTACTTACAATGAGCAGTTCTTC. It encodes CAARRTLTYNEQFF.

Of note for this clone: An end of the junction does not agree with germline; a read error may underlie this. The CDR3 DNA sequence: TGTGCCAGCAGCGTAGGGGGGACAGGGAACGAAAAGCTGTTTTTT. Its protein is CASSVGGTGNEKLFF. This chain uses TRBV9 with TRBJ1-4; 9 nucleotides align to TRBD1. This CDR3 region has 15 residues. The germline CDR1 and CDR2 sequences are SGDLS and YYNGEE.

The chain employs TRBV19 and TRBJ1-3, with a tentative D call TRBD1 (5 bases). Trimming took 3 bases from V and 4 from J, leaving 22 bases between them. CDR1 is LNHDA, CDR2 SQIVND, per germline (reference sequence). The CDR3 is 18 residues long. The CDR3 bases are TGTGCCAGTAGTATCTTTTTGCGGGGACCGAATTCCGGAAACACCATATATTTT. It yields the protein CASSIFLRGPNSGNTIYF.

This chain joins TRBV6-5 and TRBJ2-7; D gene ambiguous. This CDR3 region has 14 residues. CDR1 and CDR2 (germline): MNHEY, SVGAGI. V was clipped by 6 bases and J by 0 bases, with 12 bases between them. The CDR3 DNA follows: TGTGCCAGCAGGGGCCGGCTGACCTCCTACGAGCAGTACTTC. It codes for CASRGRLTSYEQYF.

The V call is TRBV11-2, the J call TRBJ2-7; 9 bases line up with TRBD2. CDR1 SGHAT and CDR2 FQNNGV come from the germline V gene. J was trimmed by 3 bases and V by 3 bases; bases with no gene match: 3. The CDR3 runs to 14 residues. DNA of the CDR3: TGTGCCAGCAGCTTCTCTAGCGGGATCTACGAGCAGTACTTC. Translating gives CASSFSSGIYEQYF. The full variable domain, rest sourced from reference TRBV11-2 and TRBJ2-7, is EAGVAQSPRYKIIEKRQSVAFWCNPISGHATLYWYQQILGQGPKLLIQFQNNGVVDDSQLPKDRFSAERLKGVDSTLKIQPAKLEDSAVYLCASSFSSGIYEQYFGPGTRLTVT.

The CDR3 here is CSVFTGAGELFF. For the CDR3, the DNA is TGCAGCGTATTTACCGGGGCCGGGGAGCTGTTTTTT. J is TRBJ2-2 and V is TRBV29-1; tentative D call: TRBD2 (5 bases). Germline V lookup: CDR1 SQVTM, CDR2 ANQGSEA. This CDR3 is built from 12 residues. Trimming left V 6 bases short and J 6 bases short, with 11 bases between.

The chain carries TRBV6-1 and TRBJ1-1, with unresolved D. Germline lookup yields CDR1 MNHNS and CDR2 SASEGT. V dropped 1 base and J dropped 3 bases, with 9 bases sitting between them. The CDR3 totals 14 residues. This CDR3 is CASSEVRADTEAFF. CDR3 DNA: TGTGCCAGCAGTGAAGTGCGGGCAGACACTGAAGCTTTCTTT.

The chain links TRBV7-3 to TRBJ1-1; 9 bases map to TRBD1. CDR1 SGHTA and CDR2 FQGTGA come from the germline V gene. Germline trimming cut 5 bases from V and 1 base from J; bases unmatched to any gene: 5. The CDR3 has 15 residues. CDR3 DNA: TGTGCCAGCAGCCCACAGGGGGCAAGGAACACTGAAGCTTTCTTT. It yields the protein CASSPQGARNTEAFF.

This clone was seen a few times. V gene TRBV5-1 combines with J gene TRBJ2-5; 12 bases match TRBD2. CDR3 length: 15 residues. Trimming cost V 3 bases and J 1 base; bases outside gene matches: 1. Germline CDR1 SGHRS, CDR2 YFSETQ. Here the CDR3 DNA reads TGCGCCAGCAGCTCTAGCGGGAGGGGCCAAGAGACCCAGTACTTC. This sequence encodes CASSSSGRGQETQYF.

This clone was recorded only once. The chain couples TRBV25-1 to TRBJ2-7; 8 bases fit TRBD2. V was clipped by 6 bases and J by 7 bases; unmatched bases: 8. The CDR3 is made up of 13 amino acids. Germline-derived CDR1 and CDR2 are MGHDK and SYGVNS. CDR3 sequence: CASRPTGGGEQYF. The CDR3 DNA reads as TGTGCCAGCAGGCCGACGGGGGGGGGTGAGCAGTACTTC.

This chain links TRBV28 with TRBJ1-5; 7 nucleotides align to TRBD1. Trimming removed 4 bases from V and 6 bases from J; junction bases left unmatched: 9. In germline, CDR1 is MDHEN, CDR2 SYDVKM. The CDR3 has 15 residues. The CDR3 here is CASSYGTALPQPQHF. CDR3 bases: TGTGCCAGCAGTTACGGGACAGCTTTACCTCAGCCCCAGCATTTT.

The rearrangement links TRBV5-6 to TRBJ2-3; possible D gene TRBD2, 6 bases. CDR1 SGHDT and CDR2 YYEEEE come from the germline V gene. CDR3 length: 13 residues. Trimming removed 4 bases from V and 6 bases from J, with 12 bases in between. The CDR3 loop reads CASSRMEGDTQYF. Here the CDR3 DNA reads TGTGCCAGCAGCCGGATGGAGGGGGATACGCAGTATTTT.

This clone has more than one count but fewer than ten. V is TRBV9 and J is TRBJ1-1; D not certain. Deletions cut 8 bases from V and 1 base from J, with 18 bases between. CDR3 length equals 15 residues. In germline, CDR1 is SGDLS, CDR2 YYNGEE. The DNA for the CDR3 is TGTGCCAGAACCTGGGAGGTGTCCGAGAACACTGAAGCTTTCTTT. Encoded protein: CARTWEVSENTEAFF.

The rearrangement uses TRBV5-1 and TRBJ2-7; 8 positions match TRBD1. The germline V gene has CDR1 SGHRS and CDR2 YFSETQ. Germline trimming cut 4 bases from V and 3 bases from J; bases unmatched to any gene: 3. The CDR3 extends over 13 amino acids. The CDR3 reads CASSPDRVYEQYF. The CDR3 nucleotides read TGCGCCAGCAGCCCGGACAGGGTCTACGAGCAGTACTTC. Full variable domain (missing parts from reference TRBV5-1 and TRBJ2-7): KAGVTQTPRYLIKTRGQQVTLSCSPISGHRSVSWYQQTPGQGLQFLFEYFSETQRNKGNFPGRFSGRQFSNSRSEMNVSTLELGDSALYLCASSPDRVYEQYFGPGTRLTVT.

This clone turned up a few times. The chain carries TRBV5-4 and TRBJ2-5; TRBD2 aligns across 14 bases. V lost 5 bases and J lost 3; bases outside the gene matches: 6. Germline CDR1 SGHNT, CDR2 YYREEE (reference sequence). This CDR3 spans 16 amino acids. In DNA, the CDR3 is TGTGCCAGCAGAAGGACTAGCGGGAGGTCAGAAGAGACCCAGTACTTC. Protein sequence: CASRRTSGRSEETQYF.

This chain connects TRBV29-1 to TRBJ2-7, with 8 bases fitting TRBD1. The junction had 4 bases not matched to a gene; V was cut back by 2 bases and J by 1 base. This CDR3 is 14 amino acids long. Per the germline V gene, CDR1 is SQVTM and CDR2 is ANQGSEA. The CDR3 reads CSVELGTGSYEQYF. CDR3 in DNA: TGCAGCGTTGAACTAGGGACAGGTTCCTACGAGCAGTACTTC.

The rearrangement joins TRBV27 to TRBJ2-7, with 7 nucleotides matching TRBD2. CDR3 size: 15 residues. Germline lookup yields CDR1 MNHEY and CDR2 SMNVEV (reference sequence). V shed 4 bases, J shed 0 bases, and the junction held 6 bases outside the gene matches. The CDR3 reads CASSWSGMSSYEQYF. CDR3 coding DNA: TGTGCCAGCAGTTGGAGCGGGATGAGCTCCTACGAGCAGTACTTC.

The chain links TRBV27 to TRBJ2-7, with 9 nucleotides matching TRBD1. Trimming at V came to 5 bases and at J to 4 bases, leaving 9 bases not matched to a gene. The CDR3 consists of 15 residues. Germline-derived CDR1 and CDR2 are MNHEY and SMNVEV (reference sequence). CDR3 loop: CASSPRGQGEYEQYF. CDR3 nucleotides: TGTGCCAGCAGTCCCCGGGGACAGGGAGAATACGAGCAGTACTTC.

The J gene is TRBJ2-7, the V gene TRBV5-1; 9 positions agree with TRBD2. Germline trimming cut 4 bases from V and 7 bases from J; bases unmatched to any gene: 12. CDR3 size: 15 residues. CDR1 is SGHRS, CDR2 YFSETQ, per germline. The CDR3 DNA sequence: TGCGCCAGCAGCCCGCGGGTTGGAGCGGGAGGAGAGCAGTACTTC. Translation: CASSPRVGAGGEQYF.

A single count supports this clone. The genes are TRBV28 and TRBJ2-5; TRBD1 matches at 12 bases. CDR1 and CDR2 from the germline V gene are MDHEN and SYDVKM. The CDR3 is 15 amino acids. Trimming at V came to 4 bases and at J to 7 bases, leaving 7 bases not matched to a gene. The CDR3 nucleotides are TGTGCCAGCAGTTCGGGACAGGGGGCGCAAAGGACCCAGTACTTC. This codes for CASSSGQGAQRTQYF. Full variable domain (outside the CDR3, taken from reference TRBV28 and TRBJ2-5): DVKVTQSSRYLVKRTGEKVFLECVQDMDHENMFWYRQDPGLGLRLIYFSYDVKMKEKGDIPEGYSVSREKKERFSLILESASTNQTSMYLCASSSGQGAQRTQYFGPGTRLLVL.

CDR3 in amino acids: CASSDLSGRRHNEQFF. Written as DNA, the CDR3 is TGTGCCAGCAGTGATCTCAGCGGGAGACGTCACAATGAGCAGTTCTTC. The genes are TRBV6-4 and TRBJ2-1; 8 nucleotides agree with TRBD2. Germline values: CDR1 MRHNA, CDR2 SNTAGT. With V trimmed by 3 bases and J by 5 bases, 9 bases remained unmatched. This CDR3 spans 16 amino acids.

The chain recombines TRBV6-6 with TRBJ2-1; TRBD2 matches at 13 bases. V was clipped by 6 bases and J by 15 bases; unmatched bases: 11. Germline lookup yields CDR1 MNHNY and CDR2 SVGAGI (reference sequence). The CDR3 is made up of 14 amino acids. The CDR3 sequence: CASSSGQRTSGGFF. CDR3 in DNA: TGTGCCAGCAGCTCCGGACAGAGGACTAGCGGGGGGTTCTTC.